Listed here are 19 T cell receptor beta chains from one sample, sequenced in a study of T cell repertoires in cytomegalovirus infection. TCRdb used MiXCR to reprocess the reads, holding one entry per CDR3 protein. The repertoire has under 850,000 distinct CDR3 sequences, roughly 35% of them found once; the top ten carry roughly 2.9%. Sequenced input: PBMCs. These receptors originate from a human donor in good health (CMV status not recorded). Some clones in this sample may be carry-over from other donors' samples.

In this sample, this clonotype turned up a few times. The chain uses TRBV25-1 and TRBJ2-5; tentative D call: TRBD2 (5 bases). CDR1 is MGHDK and CDR2 is SYGVNS in the germline V gene. The CDR3 is 12 amino acids. V was trimmed by 6 bases and J by 5 bases, leaving 10 bases between them. CDR3 bases: TGTGCCAGCAGGGACTCATGGGAGACCCAGTACTTC. This sequence encodes CASRDSWETQYF.

This clonotype was observed a handful of times. The chain combines TRBV7-3 with TRBJ2-1; 7 bases agree with TRBD2. With 0 bases clipped from V and 5 bases from J, the junction kept 1 base outside the gene matches. This CDR3 is built from 14 residues. The germline gives CDR1 SGHTA, CDR2 FQGTGA. CDR3: CASSLTGGDNEQFF. The CDR3 DNA reads as TGTGCCAGCAGCTTAACGGGAGGGGACAATGAGCAGTTCTTC.

The J gene is TRBJ2-7, the V gene TRBV19; TRBD2 aligns across 9 bases. V shed 3 bases and J 2 bases; nucleotides not matched to a gene: 5. From germline, CDR1 is LNHDA and CDR2 SQIVND (reference sequence). The CDR3 spans 15 residues. Here the CDR3 reads CASSIVLAGPYEQYF. The CDR3 nucleotides are TGTGCCAGTAGTATTGTTCTAGCGGGACCCTACGAGCAGTACTTC.

J is TRBJ1-1 and V is TRBV12-3 or TRBV12-4, with 7 nucleotides matching TRBD1. CDR3 size: 14 residues. V lost 7 bases, J lost 5 bases, and 10 bases stayed unmatched. This chain's CDR3 is CASNLQGWGTEAFF. DNA for the CDR3: TGTGCCAGCAACTTACAGGGGTGGGGGACTGAAGCTTTCTTT.

This clonotype was counted at least ten times. The CDR3 protein is CANRERMNYEQYF. Written as DNA, the CDR3 is TGTGCCAACAGGGAGCGGATGAACTACGAGCAGTACTTC. The J gene is TRBJ2-7, the V gene TRBV2, with D possibly being TRBD1 (6 bases). V dropped 10 bases and J dropped 3 bases, with 16 bases sitting between them. The length of the CDR3 is 13 residues. Germline CDR1 SNHLY, CDR2 FYNNEI.

This sequence joins TRBV28 and TRBJ2-7; no firm D call. Germline CDR1 and CDR2: MDHEN and SYDVKM. This CDR3 region has 13 residues. V lost 3 bases to trimming and J lost 2 bases, with 8 bases between them. The CDR3, as DNA: TGTGCCAGCAGTTTTAGGCCCGCCTACGAGCAGTACTTC. Translated, it gives CASSFRPAYEQYF.

As for this clonotype: A much larger clone lies a single base off, so this may be a read error. This chain joins TRBV19 and TRBJ2-1, with 12 bases lining up with TRBD2. Germline V gene lookup returns CDR1 LNHDA and CDR2 SQIVND (reference sequence). The length of the CDR3 is 16 residues. After removal of 10 bases from V and 6 bases from J, the junction contained 13 bases not matched to a gene. CDR3 region: CAITNILAGGPNEQFF. CDR3 nucleotide sequence: TGTGCCATTACAAACATTCTAGCGGGAGGGCCCAATGAGCAGTTCTTC.

This clonotype appeared a few times. The chain joins TRBV29-1 to TRBJ2-2; D is unclear. V gave up 1 base and J gave up 6 bases, with 15 bases separating them. Looked up from germline, CDR1 is SQVTM and CDR2 is ANQGSEA. This CDR3 has 15 amino acids. The CDR3: CSVEVGSFDAGELFF. The CDR3 nucleotides are TGCAGCGTTGAAGTAGGCAGTTTCGATGCCGGGGAGCTGTTTTTT.

A few counts support this clonotype. The chain combines TRBV20-1 with TRBJ2-5; TRBD1 might be the D (6 bases). The CDR3 consists of 18 residues. Germline-derived CDR1 and CDR2 are DFQATT and SNEGSKA (reference sequence). Deletions cut 0 bases from V and 2 bases from J, with 22 bases between. CDR3 sequence: CSARDLGAFGNPQETQYF. The DNA for the CDR3 is TGCAGTGCTAGAGATTTGGGGGCTTTTGGGAACCCGCAAGAGACCCAGTACTTC.

This clonotype was observed many times. This chain links TRBV19 with TRBJ2-5, with 9 positions matching TRBD2. V lost 3 bases and J lost 5; bases outside the gene matches: 10. The CDR3 length is 16 residues. Per germline, CDR1 LNHDA and CDR2 SQIVND (reference sequence). The CDR3 reads CASSMASGKGKETQYF. DNA for the CDR3: TGTGCCAGTAGTATGGCTAGCGGGAAAGGCAAGGAGACCCAGTACTTC.

The gene calls are TRBV7-6 and TRBJ2-4; D not resolved. Germline V gene data show CDR1 as SGHVS and CDR2 as FNYEAQ. The CDR3 has 13 amino acids. V gave up 5 bases and J gave up 7 bases, with 12 bases separating them. The CDR3 here is CASSPHPSNIQYF. The CDR3, as DNA: TGTGCCAGCAGCCCCCACCCGAGTAACATTCAGTACTTC.

There are a few counts of this clonotype. The chain has TRBV7-9 and TRBJ1-5; D might be TRBD1 (6 bases). V gave up 5 bases and J gave up 7 bases, with 15 bases separating them. The CDR3 extends over 14 amino acids. Germline-derived CDR1 and CDR2 are SEHNR and FQNEAQ (reference sequence). CDR3: CASSPQGLKQPQHF. In DNA form, the CDR3 reads TGTGCCAGCAGCCCACAGGGTCTCAAGCAGCCCCAGCATTTT. Full variable domain (remainder filled in from reference TRBV7-9 and TRBJ1-5): DTGVSQNPRHKITKRGQNVTFRCDPISEHNRLYWYRQTLGQGPEFLTYFQNEAQLEKSRLLSDRFSAERPKGSFSTLEIQRTEQGDSAMYLCASSPQGLKQPQHFGDGTRLSIL.

This clonotype was picked up a small number of times. The chain links TRBV7-2 to TRBJ2-1, with 7 positions matching TRBD2. The length of the CDR3 is 15 residues. Looked up from germline, CDR1 is SGHTA and CDR2 is FQGNSA. V lost 2 bases, J lost 8 bases, and 9 bases stayed unmatched. The DNA of the CDR3 is TGTGCCAGCAGCTTAAATCTAGCCCGGGGGGATGAGCAGTTCTTC. This gives the protein CASSLNLARGDEQFF.

The chain is built from TRBV28 and TRBJ1-6; D may be TRBD1 (6 bases). Germline assignment: CDR1 MDHEN and CDR2 SYDVKM. Between the trimmed V and J ends, which lost 6 bases and 10 bases, there was a span of 19 bases. The CDR3 sequence is 15 residues long. CDR3 loop: CASRVPGTYGSPLHF. The CDR3 DNA reads TGTGCCAGCAGAGTTCCCGGGACATATGGATCACCCCTCCACTTT. Based on the CDR3 plus reference TRBV28 and TRBJ1-6, the full variable domain is DVKVTQSSRYLVKRTGEKVFLECVQDMDHENMFWYRQDPGLGLRLIYFSYDVKMKEKGDIPEGYSVSREKKERFSLILESASTNQTSMYLCASRVPGTYGSPLHFGNGTRLTVT.

In its sample, this clonotype was seen once. This chain uses TRBV7-6 with TRBJ1-1; D perhaps matches TRBD1 (5 bases). Trimming pared 2 bases from V and 4 bases from J, leaving 14 bases between. The CDR3 extends over 15 amino acids. Germline lookup yields CDR1 SGHVS and CDR2 FNYEAQ. CDR3 sequence reads: CASSLSQQGSTEAFF. The CDR3, as DNA: TGTGCCAGCAGCTTATCCCAGCAGGGATCCACTGAAGCTTTCTTT.

The table lists this clonotype with many counts. This rearrangement joins TRBV20-1 to TRBJ2-7; TRBD2 aligns across 10 bases. This CDR3 is 16 amino acids long. V was pared by 2 bases and J by 4 bases, with 11 bases of the junction left unmatched. CDR1 and CDR2 (germline): DFQATT, SNEGSKA (reference sequence). CDR3 loop: CSARLAGAKVYYEQYF. CDR3 nucleotides: TGCAGTGCTAGACTAGCGGGGGCCAAGGTGTATTACGAGCAGTACTTC.

This clonotype was detected ten times or more. V usage is TRBV7-2 and J usage is TRBJ2-1, with TRBD2 matching 14 bases. Germline V lookup: CDR1 SGHTA, CDR2 FQGNSA. J was trimmed by 4 bases and V by 6 bases; bases with no gene match: 17. The CDR3 length is 20 residues. In nucleotides, the CDR3 is TGTGCCAGCAGACCCAGGACTAGCGGGGGGATTTTTACCGCTTACAATGAGCAGTTCTTC. As protein: CASRPRTSGGIFTAYNEQFF.

There are a few counts of this clonotype. The gene calls are TRBV7-3 and TRBJ1-2; 10 nucleotides line up with TRBD1. This CDR3 region has 14 residues. The V segment lost 4 bases and the J segment 7 bases; nucleotides outside the gene matches: 6. Germline V gene sequence: CDR1 SGHTA, CDR2 FQGTGA. The CDR3 spells CASSSGQGIFGYTF. For the CDR3, the DNA is TGTGCCAGCAGCTCGGGACAGGGGATTTTTGGCTACACCTTC.

The sample holds many counts of this clonotype. One end of the junction is discordant with germline, which a read error may explain. V is TRBV12-3 or TRBV12-4 and J is TRBJ2-5; tentative D call: TRBD1 (5 bases). This CDR3 is 13 amino acids long. The CDR3: CASSLAGLETQYF. CDR3 sequence (DNA): TGTGCCAGCAGCTTAGCAGGGTTGGAGACCCAGTACTTC.